This entry is about one T cell receptor beta chain. The antigen remains undetermined. The conserved closing phenylalanine or tryptophan is absent in this CDR3, likely reflecting a read error. This record belongs to a study of glioma-infiltrating T cells. TCR alpha and beta CDR3 regions were amplified from RNA using iRepertoire nested multiplex PCR. One-step reverse transcription and amplification started from approximately 100-400 ng of tissue mRNA or PBMC total RNA. Using its own MiXCR run on the multiplex PCR reads, TCRdb lists one record per CDR3 protein. In the table there are 95,000 to 150,000 distinct CDR3 sequences, more than 20% of which are singletons. Study-level results: Non-neoplastic patients had below-expected tissue-blood divergence, while all gliomas exceeded expectation. Very few CDR3 sequences were shared between tissue and blood.

CDR1 and CDR2 (germline): SGHVS, FNYEAQ. With V trimmed by 0 bases and J by 2 bases, 3 bases remained unmatched. This CDR3 has 17 residues. The sample consisted of glioma tissue, nonneoplastic brain tissue, or PBMCs (not recorded which). The sequence derives from a human donor with low-grade glioma or glioblastoma, undergoing nonglioma brain surgery, or in good health (not recorded which). The rearrangement uses TRBV7-6 and TRBJ2-6; 8 bases match TRBD1. DNA for the CDR3: TGTGCCAGCAGCTTAGCGCTACAGGGGGCTGGGGCCAACGTCCTGACTTTG. Protein product: CASSLALQGAGANVLTL.